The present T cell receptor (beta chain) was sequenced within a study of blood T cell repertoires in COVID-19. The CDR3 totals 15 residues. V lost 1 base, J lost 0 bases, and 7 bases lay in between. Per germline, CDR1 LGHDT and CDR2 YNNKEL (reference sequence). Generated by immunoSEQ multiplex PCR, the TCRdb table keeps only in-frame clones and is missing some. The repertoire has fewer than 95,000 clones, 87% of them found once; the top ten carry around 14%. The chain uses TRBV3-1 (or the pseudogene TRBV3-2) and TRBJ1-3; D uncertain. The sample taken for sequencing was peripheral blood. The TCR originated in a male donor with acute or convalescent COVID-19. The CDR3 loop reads CASSQGQVSGNTIYF. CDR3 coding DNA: TGTGCCAGCAGCCAAGGACAAGTCTCTGGAAACACCATATATTTT.